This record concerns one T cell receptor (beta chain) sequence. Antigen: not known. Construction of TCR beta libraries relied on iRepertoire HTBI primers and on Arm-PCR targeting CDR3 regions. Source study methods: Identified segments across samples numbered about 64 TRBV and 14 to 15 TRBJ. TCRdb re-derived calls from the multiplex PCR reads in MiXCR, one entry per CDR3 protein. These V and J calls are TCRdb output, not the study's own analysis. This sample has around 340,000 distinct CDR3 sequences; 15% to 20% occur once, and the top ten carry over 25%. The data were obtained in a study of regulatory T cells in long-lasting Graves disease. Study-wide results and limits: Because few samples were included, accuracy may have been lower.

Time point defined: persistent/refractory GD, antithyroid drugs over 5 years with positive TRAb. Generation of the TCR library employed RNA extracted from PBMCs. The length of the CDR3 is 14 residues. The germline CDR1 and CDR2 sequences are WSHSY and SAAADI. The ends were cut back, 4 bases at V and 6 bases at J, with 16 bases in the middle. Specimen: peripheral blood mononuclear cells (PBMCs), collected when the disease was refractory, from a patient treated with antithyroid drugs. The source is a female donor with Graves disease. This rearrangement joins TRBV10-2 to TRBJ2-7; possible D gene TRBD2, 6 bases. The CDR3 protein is CASSGQLFGGEQYF. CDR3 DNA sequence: TGCGCCAGCAGTGGGCAGCTCTTCGGGGGCGAGCAGTACTTC.